This TCR beta chain comes out of a study of T cell clones after liver transplantation. Whole-study context: As an antigen-independent comparator, third-party-reactive TCRbeta sequences came from pre-transplant mixed lymphocyte reactions.

Note on this clone: What it binds is not known.

Findings of the study overall: Compared with third party-reactive sequences, donor-reactive ones declined more, independent of withdrawal success.

V was shortened by 4 bases and J by 4 bases, with 17 bases between the two germline ends. This CDR3 comprises 14 residues. Germline CDR1 and CDR2: GTSNPN and SVGIG (reference sequence). Method: immunoSEQ multiplex PCR; TCRdb's copy keeps in-frame clones and lacks some. The sample holds over 45,000 clones, over 55% seen once. Sorting of unstimulated PBMCs yielded separate CD3+CD4+ and CD3+CD8+ fractions. This receptor was obtained from a human patient who received a liver transplant. Some of the T cells may derive from the graft donor. The sequencing here drew on CD4+ T cells from blood, taken approximately 54 months after liver transplant. V gene TRBV30 combines with J gene TRBJ2-7; D ambiguous. The CDR3 DNA reads TGTGCCTGGACCTTTGGATCCTCCCCGTACGAGCAGTACTTC. Translation: CAWTFGSSPYEQYF.